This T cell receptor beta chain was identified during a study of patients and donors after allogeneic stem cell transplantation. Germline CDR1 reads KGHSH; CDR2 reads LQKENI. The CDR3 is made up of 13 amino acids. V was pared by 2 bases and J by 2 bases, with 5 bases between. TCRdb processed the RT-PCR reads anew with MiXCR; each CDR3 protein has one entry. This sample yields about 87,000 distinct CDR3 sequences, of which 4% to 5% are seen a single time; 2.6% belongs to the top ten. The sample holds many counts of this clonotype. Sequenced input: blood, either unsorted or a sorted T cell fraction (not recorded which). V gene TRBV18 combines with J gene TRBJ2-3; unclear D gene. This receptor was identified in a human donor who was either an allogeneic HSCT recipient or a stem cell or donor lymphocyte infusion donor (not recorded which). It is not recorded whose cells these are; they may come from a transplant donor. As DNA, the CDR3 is TGTGCCAGCTCACCAACGGCCACAGATACGCAGTATTTT. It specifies CASSPTATDTQYF.